The present T cell receptor beta chain was sequenced within a study of blood T cell repertoires in COVID-19. Overall study context: COVID-19 samples collected from the United States, Italy and Spain covered acute and convalescent phases. From T cells, B-cell-depleted T cells, or PBMCs came the material, which was cDNA or gDNA.

The CDR3 length is 14 residues. V gave up 0 bases and J gave up 6 bases, with 9 bases separating them. Germline lookup yields CDR1 PRHDT and CDR2 FYEKMQ (reference sequence). Per the study methods: For nucleated cells, counts were estimated from reference gene primer amplification. Sequenced by immunoSEQ multiplex PCR; TCRdb stores in-frame clones only, minus some. V and J calls and clone size come straight from that table; D and trimming were deduced from the DNA. Altogether 24,000 or so clones are present, roughly 84% being singletons, with the ten largest covering around an eighth. V gene TRBV13 combines with J gene TRBJ2-4; D remains unclear. The specimen sequenced was peripheral blood. This sequence was found in a human donor in a cohort sampled during active COVID-19. The donor label of this sample is uncertain. The CDR3 is CASSLGRFGNIQYF. CDR3 in DNA: TGTGCCAGCAGCTTAGGGCGCTTTGGAAACATTCAGTACTTC.